This paragraph covers one T cell receptor (beta chain) sequence. From germline, CDR1 is SGHRS and CDR2 YFSETQ. V dropped 0 bases and J dropped 0 bases, with 6 bases sitting between them. This CDR3 has 14 residues. The source of the sample is a study of glioma-infiltrating T cells after dendritic cell vaccination. This table comes from immunoSEQ multiplex PCR, and its TCRdb copy is limited to in-frame clones, with some not included. The data contain 65,000 to 90,000 clones, roughly 80% of them singletons. The chain employs TRBV5-1 and TRBJ1-1; D is unclear. The material was blood, obtained before dendritic cell vaccination. The receptor's source is a human donor with glioblastoma. The CDR3, as DNA: TGCGCCAGCAGCTTGGGACTTGTGAACACTGAAGCTTTCTTT. Translated: CASSLGLVNTEAFF.